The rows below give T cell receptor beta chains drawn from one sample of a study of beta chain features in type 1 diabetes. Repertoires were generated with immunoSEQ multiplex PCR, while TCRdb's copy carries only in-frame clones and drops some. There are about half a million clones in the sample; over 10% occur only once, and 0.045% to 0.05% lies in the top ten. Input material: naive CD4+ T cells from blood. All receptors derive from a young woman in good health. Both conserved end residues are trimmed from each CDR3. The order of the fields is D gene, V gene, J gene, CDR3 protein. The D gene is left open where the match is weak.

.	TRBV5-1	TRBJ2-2	ASSFGINTGELF
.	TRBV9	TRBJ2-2	ASSVGGHYTGELF
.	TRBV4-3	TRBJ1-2	ASSQDLKGRSGGYT
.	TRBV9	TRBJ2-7	ASSARDFSDD
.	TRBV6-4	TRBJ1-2	ASSDVWDKGSFGGYT
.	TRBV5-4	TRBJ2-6	ASSSRPGANVLT
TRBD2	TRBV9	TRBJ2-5	ASSAISGILQETQY
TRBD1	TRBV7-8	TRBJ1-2	ASSLRQGSNYGYT
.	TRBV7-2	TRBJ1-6	ASSLAGSNSPLH
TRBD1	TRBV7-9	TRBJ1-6	ASSWGQHEQDSPLH
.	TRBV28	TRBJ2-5	ATRLETQY
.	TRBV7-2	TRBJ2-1	ASSLDRSSYNEQF
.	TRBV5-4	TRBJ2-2	ASSKNTGELF
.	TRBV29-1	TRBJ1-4	SAGGQGKGEKLF
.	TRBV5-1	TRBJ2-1	ASSFSLRNNEQF
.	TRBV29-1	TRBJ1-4	SVEDGAIEKLF
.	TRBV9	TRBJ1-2	ASRNNYGYT
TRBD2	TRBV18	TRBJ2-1	ASSGDRSLAGGNNEQF
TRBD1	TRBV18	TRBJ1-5	ASSPLRTGGNQPQH
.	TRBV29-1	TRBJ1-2	SVPTGLGDYGYT
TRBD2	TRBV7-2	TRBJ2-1	ASSSTSASSYNEQF
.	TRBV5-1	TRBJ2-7	ASSLAVGLAYEQY
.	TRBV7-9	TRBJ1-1	ASSLIEGNTEAF
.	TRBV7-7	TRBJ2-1	ASSLRSDNEQF
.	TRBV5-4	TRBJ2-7	ASSPKVDSYEQY
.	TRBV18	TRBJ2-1	ASSPTGRDNEQF
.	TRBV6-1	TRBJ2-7	ASSEGYEQY
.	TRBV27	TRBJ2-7	ASRRQDSYEQY
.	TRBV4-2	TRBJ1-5	ASSQDSNQPQH
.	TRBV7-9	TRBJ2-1	ASSLQSPLNEQF
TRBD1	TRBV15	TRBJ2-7	ATSKTGTGASEQY
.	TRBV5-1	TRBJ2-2	ASSLRQVNTGELF
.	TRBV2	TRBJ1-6	ASSESPLSPLH
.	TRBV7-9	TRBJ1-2	ASRPGAARLYGYT
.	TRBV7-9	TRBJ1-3	ASSLAGSGNTIY
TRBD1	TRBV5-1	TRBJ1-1	ASSLVPGGDTEAF
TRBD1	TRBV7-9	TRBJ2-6	ASSLPGQDSGANVLT
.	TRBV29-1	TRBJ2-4	SVRLSKGLAKNIQY
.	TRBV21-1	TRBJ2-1	ASSTSGNSYNEQF
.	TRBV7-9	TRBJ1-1	ASSLEAGITEAF
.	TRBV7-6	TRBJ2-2	ASSLEAQIGGELF
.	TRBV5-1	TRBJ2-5	ASSFGETQY
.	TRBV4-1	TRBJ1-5	ASSQVAGGNQPQH
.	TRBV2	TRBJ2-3	ASRTEGGSNTQY
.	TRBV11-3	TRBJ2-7	ASSLISDFSYEQY
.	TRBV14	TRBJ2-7	ASSQARASYEQY
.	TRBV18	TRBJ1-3	ASFTDFGNTIY
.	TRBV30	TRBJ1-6	AWSSRSPLH
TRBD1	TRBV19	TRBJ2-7	ASIGSGTGNYEQY
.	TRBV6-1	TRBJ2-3	ASSESAGTSTQY
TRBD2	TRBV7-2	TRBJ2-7	ASSLGLAGLS
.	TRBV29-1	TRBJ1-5	SVTHGEWYQPQH
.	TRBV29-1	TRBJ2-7	SVEDNLQGSYEQY
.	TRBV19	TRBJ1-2	ASTQLGRGYT
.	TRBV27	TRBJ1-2	ASSFSRTEDNYGYT
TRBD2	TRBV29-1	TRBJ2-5	SAALTSGSPGTQY
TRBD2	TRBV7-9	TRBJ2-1	ASSPGLAGPGDEQF
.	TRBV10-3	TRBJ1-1	AISDPGYSTEAF
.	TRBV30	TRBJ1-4	AWNRIPNEKLF
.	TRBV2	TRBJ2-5	ASRRTVHGQETQY